This T cell receptor beta chain comes out of a study of response to subunit inactivated influenza vaccine. This clonotype has ten or more counts. Its antigen is as yet unknown. The study, taken as a whole, reports: It was the authors' suggestion that each seasonal influenza vaccination recruits few new T cells.

The CDR3 totals 17 residues. V lost 6 bases and J 7 bases, leaving 25 bases between the germline ends. TCRdb re-called the RT-PCR reads through MiXCR, storing one row per CDR3 protein. The repertoire holds more than 450,000 distinct CDR3 sequences, with about 8% as singletons. The sequencing used PBMCs from blood, collected around 2 years after vaccination. V usage is TRBV12-3 or TRBV12-4 and J usage is TRBJ2-1; perhaps D is TRBD1 or TRBD2 (5 bases each). The clonotype comes from a man in his fifties or sixties who received an inactivated influenza vaccine. For the CDR3, the DNA is TGTGCCAGCAGACGTACCTCCGGGACGGATGGGTTGAATGAGCAGTTCTTC. This encodes CASRRTSGTDGLNEQFF.